One and the same sample provided the 27 T cell receptor beta chains below, sequenced in a study of T-cell memory formation after mild COVID-19. TCRdb re-called the 5' RACE reads with MiXCR, one entry per CDR3 protein. The sample has under 250,000 distinct CDR3 sequences, 9.5% to 10% seen once. Sequenced material: PBMCs or a T cell subset sorted from them (not recorded which). These receptors came from a man between 18 and 35 years old who had mild COVID-19 (a few samples of this study predate the infection). Cell type and time point are not known.

The chain is built from TRBV18 and TRBJ2-3; 7 bases fit TRBD1. The CDR3 has 12 amino acids. V was clipped by 4 bases and J by 11 bases; unmatched bases: 6. Germline CDR1 is KGHSH and CDR2 is LQKENI. CDR3 amino acids: CASSRRQGQQYF. The CDR3 DNA reads TGTGCCAGCTCACGTCGACAGGGCCAGCAGTATTTT.

This clonotype was counted between two and nine times. The J gene is TRBJ1-4, the V gene TRBV6-5; 7 bases map to TRBD1. Germline trimming cut 6 bases from V and 5 bases from J; bases unmatched to any gene: 6. Germline V gene sequence: CDR1 MNHEY, CDR2 SVGAGI. This CDR3 is 14 amino acids long. CDR3 nucleotide sequence: TGTGCCAGCAGACGGGACAGTCTGAATGAAAAACTGTTTTTT. Translated, it gives CASRRDSLNEKLFF.

This clonotype was detected only a few times. The CDR3 reads CASSPRTDLEQFF. DNA of the CDR3: TGTGCCAGCTCACCACGGACGGATTTAGAGCAGTTCTTC. V usage is TRBV18 and J usage is TRBJ2-1; D unclear. Trimming removed 1 base from V and 10 bases from J, with 11 bases in between. CDR1 KGHSH and CDR2 LQKENI come from the germline V gene. The CDR3 loop spans 13 amino acids.

The chain couples TRBV6-2 or TRBV6-3 to TRBJ1-1; the D is unclear. The V gene lost 5 bases and the J gene lost 1 base, with 14 bases spanning the gap. Germline assignment: CDR1 MNHEY and CDR2 SVGEGT. The CDR3 length is 15 residues. The CDR3 protein is CASSNPKWGNTEAFF. Written as DNA, the CDR3 is TGTGCCAGCAGTAACCCTAAATGGGGGAACACTGAAGCTTTCTTT.

This clonotype has a count of ten or more. V usage is TRBV10-3 and J usage is TRBJ2-5; D may be TRBD1 (5 bases). V was pared by 10 bases and J by 5 bases, with 17 bases between. The CDR3 has 13 amino acids. CDR1 and CDR2 (germline): ENHRY, SYGVKD. The CDR3 nucleotides read TGTGCCACCAACCAGGGCGGTCCGGAGACCCAGTACTTC. Translation gives CATNQGGPETQYF.

This clonotype was detected only a few times. The CDR3, as DNA: TGCAGTGCTAGAGGACCCCCCGCATATGAGACCCAGTACTTC. Translated: CSARGPPAYETQYF. The chain links TRBV20-1 to TRBJ2-5, with D uncertain. The CDR3 runs to 14 residues. Germline-derived CDR1 and CDR2 are DFQATT and SNEGSKA (reference sequence). Trimming pared 1 base from V and 5 bases from J, leaving 14 bases between.

The V gene is TRBV25-1, the J gene TRBJ2-3, with 7 bases identical to TRBD1. V gave up 4 bases and J gave up 6 bases; unmatched junction bases: 4. CDR3 length: 13 amino acids. The germline CDR1 and CDR2 sequences are MGHDK and SYGVNS. CDR3 amino acids: CASSATGTDTQYF. The CDR3 bases are TGTGCCAGCAGTGCGACAGGGACGGATACGCAGTATTTT.

V is TRBV5-1 and J is TRBJ2-5; D uncertain. Germline V CDR1 and CDR2: SGHRS, YFSETQ. Trimming stripped 1 base from V and 1 base from J, with 11 bases between. The CDR3 runs to 15 residues. The CDR3 loop reads CASSLTGPSQETQYF. CDR3 sequence (DNA): TGCGCCAGCAGCTTGACTGGGCCTTCCCAAGAGACCCAGTACTTC.

The V and J genes are TRBV6-5 and TRBJ2-2, with 9 positions matching TRBD1. The germline V gene has CDR1 MNHEY and CDR2 SVGAGI. The CDR3 loop spans 16 amino acids. The ends lost 6 bases at V and 4 bases at J; junction bases unmatched: 9. The CDR3 loop reads CASSRTGTGFTGELFF. Here the CDR3 DNA reads TGTGCCAGCAGCCGTACCGGGACAGGGTTCACCGGGGAGCTGTTTTTT.

The V gene is TRBV4-1, the J gene TRBJ1-2; D is unresolved. The germline gives CDR1 MGHRA, CDR2 YSYEKL. The CDR3 sequence is 14 residues long. V lost 1 base and J 6 bases, leaving 12 bases between the germline ends. This CDR3 is CASSQGRVAHGYTF. The DNA for the CDR3 is TGCGCCAGCAGCCAAGGCCGGGTAGCCCATGGCTACACCTTC.

This clonotype was recorded a few times. V gene TRBV15 combines with J gene TRBJ2-5; 9 bases match TRBD2. After removal of 4 bases from V and 0 bases from J, the junction contained 15 bases not matched to a gene. CDR3 size: 19 residues. Germline lookup yields CDR1 LNHNV and CDR2 YYDKDF (reference sequence). CDR3 DNA sequence: TGTGCCACCAGCACCCGACCCTCGGCTAGCGGGATATACCAAGAGACCCAGTACTTC. Translation: CATSTRPSASGIYQETQYF.

This clonotype was seen at least ten times. The chain recombines TRBV4-2 with TRBJ2-1; 8 bases agree with TRBD2. Germline CDR1 is LGHNA and CDR2 is YNFKEQ. CDR3 length: 15 residues. V lost 1 base to trimming and J lost 8 bases; unmatched junction nucleotides: 7. This chain's CDR3 is CASSQGTSNGDEQFF. As DNA, the CDR3 is TGTGCCAGCAGCCAAGGGACTAGCAATGGGGATGAGCAGTTCTTC.

This clonotype was counted only a few times. The chain joins TRBV5-1 to TRBJ1-6; weak D call: TRBD1 (5 bases). The CDR3 contains 15 residues. CDR1 is SGHRS, CDR2 YFSETQ, per germline. Trimming left V 4 bases short and J 5 bases short, with 13 bases between. CDR3 amino acids: CASSTAGRDNSPLHF. The CDR3 nucleotides are TGCGCCAGCAGCACTGCGGGACGGGATAATTCACCCCTCCACTTT.

This clonotype was picked up a small number of times. This chain uses TRBV5-1 with TRBJ2-5; D is unclear. Germline CDR1 and CDR2: SGHRS and YFSETQ. Deletions cut 0 bases from V and 3 bases from J, with 6 bases between. The CDR3 contains 13 residues. The CDR3, as DNA: TGCGCCAGCAGCTTGGCTTCTGAAGAGACCCAGTACTTC. Encoded protein: CASSLASEETQYF.

The chain has TRBV4-1 and TRBJ1-3; no clear D. Trimming cost V 4 bases and J 3 bases, with 16 bases left between them. Germline V lookup: CDR1 MGHRA, CDR2 YSYEKL. CDR3 length: 16 amino acids. This CDR3 is CASSRLSGVFGNTIYF. CDR3 sequence (DNA): TGCGCCAGCAGCCGCCTTTCGGGTGTATTTGGAAACACCATATATTTT.

This clonotype was recorded at least ten times. The V and J genes are TRBV4-1 and TRBJ2-3; D may be TRBD2 (5 bases). Trimming left V 1 base short and J 3 bases short, with 5 bases between. The CDR3 loop spans 13 amino acids. In germline, CDR1 is MGHRA, CDR2 YSYEKL. The CDR3, as DNA: TGCGCCAGCAGCCAAGGGAGGACAGATACGCAGTATTTT. It specifies CASSQGRTDTQYF.

This clonotype was found once. This could be a read error, since a much larger clone is one nucleotide away. This CDR3 is CASSLGRGDYTEQFF. The CDR3, as DNA: TGTGCCAGCAGCTTAGGCAGGGGTGACTACACTGAGCAGTTCTTC. The J gene is TRBJ2-1, the V gene TRBV7-9; the D gene is possibly TRBD1 (6 bases). The germline gives CDR1 SEHNR, CDR2 FQNEAQ (reference sequence). CDR3 length: 15 amino acids.

The V call is TRBV7-6, the J call TRBJ2-7; possibly TRBD2 for D (5 bases). The germline V and J ends were trimmed by 7 bases and 0 bases, with 13 bases remaining between them. Germline CDR1 reads SGHVS; CDR2 reads FNYEAQ. CDR3 size: 14 residues. The CDR3 sequence is CASTSGHSSYEQYF. The DNA for the CDR3 is TGTGCCAGCACCAGCGGCCATAGCTCCTACGAGCAGTACTTC.

The rearrangement links TRBV3-1 to TRBJ1-2; D perhaps matches TRBD1 (6 bases). The germline gives CDR1 LGHDT, CDR2 YNNKEL (reference sequence). V dropped 3 bases and J dropped 2 bases, with 10 bases sitting between them. The CDR3 extends over 14 amino acids. The CDR3 protein is CASSHLDSNYGYTF. In DNA form, the CDR3 reads TGTGCCAGCAGCCACCTGGACAGCAACTATGGCTACACCTTC.

This clonotype came up many times. V gene TRBV12-3 or TRBV12-4 combines with J gene TRBJ1-6; D perhaps matches TRBD1 (6 bases). V lost 7 bases and J 10 bases, leaving 20 bases between the germline ends. This CDR3 contains 15 residues. The CDR3 region is CASTLQGSKRSPLHF. The CDR3 nucleotides are TGTGCCAGCACCTTACAGGGTAGTAAACGATCACCCCTCCACTTT.

This clonotype was seen many times. CDR3 nucleotides: TGTGCCAGCAGCCCCTGGACTAGCGGGGGCCCCAAGTGGTATTTT. It is translated as CASSPWTSGGPKWYF. The J gene is TRBJ2-3, the V gene TRBV5-4; 13 bases are a match to TRBD2. Trimming removed 4 bases from V and 14 bases from J; junction bases left unmatched: 13. CDR1 SGHNT and CDR2 YYREEE come from the germline V gene (reference sequence). The CDR3 has 15 residues.

This clonotype appeared a few times. V and J are TRBV6-2 or TRBV6-3 and TRBJ2-7; 9 bases are shared with TRBD1. The junction had 6 bases not matched to a gene; V was cut back by 0 bases and J by 3 bases. The CDR3 consists of 16 residues. Germline V lookup: CDR1 MNHEY, CDR2 SVGEGT. CDR3 DNA sequence: TGTGCCAGCAGTTACTCGCCCGGGACAGGGTACTACGAGCAGTACTTC. Translating gives CASSYSPGTGYYEQYF.

The chain joins TRBV5-1 to TRBJ2-5; 8 bases line up with TRBD1. J was trimmed by 1 base and V by 4 bases; bases with no gene match: 3. Per germline, CDR1 SGHRS and CDR2 YFSETQ. This CDR3 contains 14 residues. As DNA, the CDR3 is TGCGCCAGCAGCCCTGGACAGGGCCAAGAGACCCAGTACTTC. Translated, it gives CASSPGQGQETQYF.

The gene calls are TRBV4-3 and TRBJ1-1, with a possible D match to TRBD1 (6 bases). The CDR3 is 14 residues long. V gave up 1 base and J gave up 4 bases, with 10 bases separating them. Germline CDR1 reads LGHNA; CDR2 reads YSLEER. CDR3 coding DNA: TGCGCCAGCAGCCAAGGTCAGGGGAGCACTGAAGCTTTCTTT. Protein product: CASSQGQGSTEAFF.

The chain carries TRBV6-5 and TRBJ2-7, with D perhaps matching TRBD2 (5 bases). V gave up 0 bases and J gave up 5 bases, with 14 bases separating them. Germline V CDR1 and CDR2: MNHEY, SVGAGI. This CDR3 has 15 amino acids. The CDR3 nucleotides are TGTGCCAGCAGTTACTCGCTAGCTAGCTTGCACGAGCAGTACTTC. Translation gives CASSYSLASLHEQYF.

This clonotype was detected many times. This chain links TRBV7-3 with TRBJ2-3, with TRBD1 as a possible D gene (5 bases). This CDR3 region has 15 residues. Trimming cost V 5 bases and J 0 bases, with 12 bases left between them. Looked up from germline, CDR1 is SGHTA and CDR2 is FQGTGA. As DNA, the CDR3 is TGTGCCAGCAGCCCGCAGGGCCAAAGCACAGATACGCAGTATTTT. Translating it yields CASSPQGQSTDTQYF.

In its sample, this clonotype was seen many times. The gene calls are TRBV7-8 and TRBJ2-1, with D maybe TRBD2 (7 bases). CDR1 SGHVS and CDR2 FQNEAQ come from the germline V gene. V was trimmed by 8 bases and J by 5 bases, leaving 16 bases between them. The CDR3 is 14 amino acids. In DNA, the CDR3 is TGTGCCAGCGGTCTGACGGGGGGCGACAATGAGCAGTTCTTC. Translation gives CASGLTGGDNEQFF.